The 11 T cell receptor beta chains reported below all come from one sample, sequenced in a study of PD-1 blockade in classical Hodgkin lymphoma. Time point specified: cycle 4 day 1 (C4D1), after about 6 weeks of nivolumab. No patient escaped relapse after autologous stem cell transplantation, and brentuximab vedotin exposure varied. From thawed PBMCs, CD8+ T cells were isolated by magnetic negative selection. TCRdb keeps only in-frame clones here, not all; method: immunoSEQ multiplex PCR. The sample shows roughly 7,000 clones, about 60% of them seen only once. Sequenced material: CD8+ T cells from blood, taken before the fourth cycle of nivolumab. The receptors derive from a human donor with classical Hodgkin lymphoma.

J is TRBJ2-1 and V is TRBV6-1; D possibly corresponds to TRBD2 (6 bases). The CDR3 length is 14 residues. Germline-derived CDR1 and CDR2 are MNHNS and SASEGT. V shed 3 bases and J shed 15 bases, with 21 bases lying between them. The CDR3 sequence is CASSDTTWGGGGFF. CDR3 sequence (DNA): TGTGCCAGCAGTGATACAACCTGGGGAGGCGGAGGGTTCTTC.

The rearrangement links TRBV2 to TRBJ2-1; D is unclear. The V end lost 0 bases, the J end lost 1 base, and 13 bases lay between the germline ends. Germline V gene lookup returns CDR1 SNHLY and CDR2 FYNNEI. This CDR3 spans 17 amino acids. The CDR3 region has the DNA TGTGCCAGCAGTGAAGCGCTCTTAGTCGCGTCCTACAATGAGCAGTTCTTC. Translation gives CASSEALLVASYNEQFF.

The rearrangement links TRBV19 to TRBJ1-1; D gene uncertain. Trimming took 2 bases from V and 1 from J, leaving 11 bases between them. This CDR3 has 15 residues. The germline gives CDR1 LNHDA, CDR2 SQIVND (reference sequence). In DNA form, the CDR3 reads TGTGCCAGTAGTATATCGCTCACATGGAACACTGAAGCTTTCTTT. Protein: CASSISLTWNTEAFF.

V and J are TRBV7-9 and TRBJ2-5; 8 nucleotides line up with TRBD2. CDR3 length: 18 amino acids. V was pared by 0 bases and J by 5 bases, with 14 bases of the junction left unmatched. Germline-derived CDR1 and CDR2 are SEHNR and FQNEAQ (reference sequence). The DNA of the CDR3 is TGTGCCAGCAGCTTAGCGCCGGTCGGGAGGGCCCTCGGGGAGACCCAGTACTTC. This codes for CASSLAPVGRALGETQYF.

The rearrangement joins TRBV7-8 to TRBJ2-1, with D possibly TRBD2 on 6 matching bases. The CDR3 consists of 17 residues. Germline V gene data show CDR1 as SGHVS and CDR2 as FQNEAQ. Trimming cost V 1 base and J 5 bases, with 18 bases left between them. Written as DNA, the CDR3 is TGTGCCAGCAGCTTAGGGGTGAGTCTAGCGAACGACAATGAGCAGTTCTTC. It yields the protein CASSLGVSLANDNEQFF.

CDR3 loop: CASSMGRVNTEAFF. The CDR3 DNA reads as TGTGCCAGTAGTATGGGAAGGGTGAACACTGAAGCTTTCTTT. The chain is built from TRBV19 and TRBJ1-1; D is unclear. Germline CDR1 and CDR2: LNHDA and SQIVND (reference sequence). This CDR3 is built from 14 residues. Trimming shortened V by 3 bases and J by 0 bases, and 8 bases separated the two germline ends. Complete variable domain (other parts from reference TRBV19 and TRBJ1-1): DGGITQSPKYLFRKEGQNVTLSCEQNLNHDAMYWYRQDPGQGLRLIYYSQIVNDFQKGDIAEGYSVSREKKESFPLTVTSAQKNPTAFYLCASSMGRVNTEAFFGQGTRLTVV.

The gene calls are TRBV13 and TRBJ2-7; TRBD1 aligns across 10 bases. V lost 5 bases and J lost 7; bases outside the gene matches: 11. Per germline, CDR1 PRHDT and CDR2 FYEKMQ (reference sequence). The CDR3 sequence is 15 residues long. CDR3 DNA: TGTGCCAGCAGCCCGCCGGGACAGGGGCCGAGGGAGCAGTACTTC. It translates to CASSPPGQGPREQYF.

The chain links TRBV6-5 to TRBJ1-1; D may be TRBD1 (5 bases). V was shortened by 6 bases and J by 2 bases, with 10 bases between the two germline ends. Germline V gene data show CDR1 as MNHEY and CDR2 as SVGAGI. The CDR3 runs 13 residues. The CDR3 bases are TGTGCCAGCAGATGGGGCCACAACACTGAAGCTTTCTTT. As protein: CASRWGHNTEAFF.

This chain uses TRBV4-1 with TRBJ2-1; D unclear. The length of the CDR3 is 12 residues. Trimming shortened V by 0 bases and J by 9 bases, and 6 bases separated the two germline ends. Germline-derived CDR1 and CDR2 are MGHRA and YSYEKL. CDR3 DNA sequence: TGCGCCAGCAGCCAAGATTCGGCTGAGCAGTTCTTC. It is translated as CASSQDSAEQFF.

The V and J genes are TRBV27 and TRBJ2-7; 8 bases align to TRBD1. From germline, CDR1 is MNHEY and CDR2 SMNVEV (reference sequence). Unmatched junction bases numbered 4, after V lost 1 base and J lost 5 bases. This CDR3 contains 14 residues. CDR3 amino acids: CASSLLDRVHEQYF. The CDR3 DNA sequence: TGTGCCAGCAGTTTATTGGACAGGGTCCACGAGCAGTACTTC.

This clone was seen only once. A far larger clone is off by one base, so a read error is likely. The rearrangement uses TRBV1 and TRBJ1-5. TRBV1 is a pseudogene. This CDR3 is built from 15 residues. CDR3 sequence: CTSSHAFNSNQPQHF. The CDR3 coding sequence is TGCACCAGCAGCCACGCCTTCAATAGCAATCAGCCCCAGCATTTT.